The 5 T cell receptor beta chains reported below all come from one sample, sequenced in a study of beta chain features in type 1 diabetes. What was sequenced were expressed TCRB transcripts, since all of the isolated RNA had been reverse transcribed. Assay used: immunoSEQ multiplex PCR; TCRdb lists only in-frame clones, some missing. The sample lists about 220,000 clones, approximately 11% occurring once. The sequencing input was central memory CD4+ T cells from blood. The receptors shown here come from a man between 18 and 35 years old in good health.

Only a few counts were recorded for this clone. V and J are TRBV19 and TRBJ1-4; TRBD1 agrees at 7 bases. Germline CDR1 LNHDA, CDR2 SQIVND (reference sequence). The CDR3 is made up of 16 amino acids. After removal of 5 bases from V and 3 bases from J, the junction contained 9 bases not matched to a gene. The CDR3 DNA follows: TGTGCCAGTAGTCCTCCCATCGGGACAGCTAATGAAAAACTGTTTTTT. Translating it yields CASSPPIGTANEKLFF.

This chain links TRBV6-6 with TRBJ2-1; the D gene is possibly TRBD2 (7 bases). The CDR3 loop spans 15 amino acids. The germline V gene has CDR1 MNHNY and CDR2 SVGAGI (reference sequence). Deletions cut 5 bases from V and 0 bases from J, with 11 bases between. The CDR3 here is CASSRGAASYNEQFF. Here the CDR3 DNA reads TGTGCCAGCAGTCGGGGGGCGGCCTCCTACAATGAGCAGTTCTTC.

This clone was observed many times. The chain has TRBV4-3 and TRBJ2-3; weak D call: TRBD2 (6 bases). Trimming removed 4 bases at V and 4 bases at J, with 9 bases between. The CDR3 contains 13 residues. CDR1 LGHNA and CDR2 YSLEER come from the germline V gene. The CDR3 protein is CASSRGGADTQYF. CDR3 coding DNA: TGCGCCAGCAGCCGAGGAGGGGCAGATACGCAGTATTTT.

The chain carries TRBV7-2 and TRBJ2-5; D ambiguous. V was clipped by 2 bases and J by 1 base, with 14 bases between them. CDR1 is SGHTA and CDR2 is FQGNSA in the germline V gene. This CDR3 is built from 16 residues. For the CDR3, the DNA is TGTGCCAGCAGCTTAAGGGTCCTCGCCCTCCAAGAGACCCAGTACTTC. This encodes CASSLRVLALQETQYF.

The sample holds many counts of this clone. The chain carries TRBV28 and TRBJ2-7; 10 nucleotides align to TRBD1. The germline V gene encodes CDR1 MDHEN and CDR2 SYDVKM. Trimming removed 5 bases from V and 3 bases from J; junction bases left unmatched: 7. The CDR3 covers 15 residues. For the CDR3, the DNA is TGTGCCAGCAGTCTCCCGGACAGGGGGGACTACGAGCAGTACTTC. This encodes CASSLPDRGDYEQYF.